This TCR beta chain was retrieved from a study of OX40 agonist ivuxolimab in advanced cancers. The V gene's germline CDR1 is ENHRY and CDR2 SYGVKD. J gave up 0 bases and V 9 bases, and 13 bases lay outside the gene matches. The CDR3 runs 17 residues. TCRdb's copy holds only in-frame clones and misses some; the assay was immunoSEQ multiplex PCR. The profile shows around 20,000 clones, around 78% of them singletons. The sequencing here drew on CD4+ or CD8+ T cells sorted from blood, taken in a trial of the OX40 agonist ivuxolimab. The TCR was taken from an adult with an advanced solid tumor such as melanoma, head and neck, liver or kidney cancer. The J gene is TRBJ1-2, the V gene TRBV10-3; the match to TRBD1 covers 10 bases. The CDR3 DNA reads as TGTGCCATAAACCCAGAAGACAGGGGGCTAGCTAACTATGGCTACACCTTC. Translated, it gives CAINPEDRGLANYGYTF.